Following are 18 T cell receptor beta chains from one sample sequenced in a study of blood T cell repertoires in COVID-19. Profiled with immunoSEQ multiplex PCR; TCRdb holds only in-frame clones, not every one. The data show a few hundred thousand clones, with around 89% seen just once and around 0.8% held by the top ten. Sequenced sample: peripheral blood. These TCRs come from a man aged 30 to 45 with acute or convalescent COVID-19.

In nucleotides, the CDR3 is TGTGCCAGCAGCGTGGGGACAAGAATCTACGAGCAGTACTTC. This sequence encodes CASSVGTRIYEQYF. The genes are TRBV9 and TRBJ2-7; maybe TRBD1 (6 bases). Germline CDR1 and CDR2: SGDLS and YYNGEE. This CDR3 is built from 14 residues. The V end lost 2 bases, the J end lost 3 bases, and 12 bases lay between the germline ends.

The chain couples TRBV28 to TRBJ1-1, with 7 bases fitting TRBD1. The V segment lost 3 bases and the J segment 5 bases; nucleotides outside the gene matches: 9. This CDR3 has 15 amino acids. Germline loops: CDR1 MDHEN, CDR2 SYDVKM. The CDR3 DNA reads TGTGCCAGCAGTTTCCTCCAGGGGGGTGGAACTGAAGCTTTCTTT. Protein: CASSFLQGGGTEAFF.

This clone was seen just once. The chain carries TRBV6-5 and TRBJ2-3, with D possibly TRBD2 on 5 matching bases. CDR1 MNHEY and CDR2 SVGAGI come from the germline V gene. V dropped 5 bases and J dropped 6 bases, with 12 bases sitting between them. The CDR3 covers 13 residues. The CDR3 coding sequence is TGTGCCAGCAGTCGAAATCCGGGGGATACGCAGTATTTT. Its protein is CASSRNPGDTQYF.

This chain uses TRBV7-3 with TRBJ2-7, with 8 positions matching TRBD2. V shed 8 bases, J shed 4 bases, and the junction held 7 bases outside the gene matches. This CDR3 region has 13 residues. Germline assignment: CDR1 SGHTA and CDR2 FQGTGA. The CDR3 reads CASARSGSYEQYF. Written as DNA, the CDR3 is TGTGCCAGCGCCCGGAGCGGGAGTTACGAGCAGTACTTC.

The rearrangement uses TRBV28 and TRBJ2-2; 10 nucleotides agree with TRBD2. The trim removed 7 bases at V and 5 bases at J, leaving 7 bases unmatched. Germline loops: CDR1 MDHEN, CDR2 SYDVKM. This CDR3 is built from 15 residues. CDR3 sequence reads: CASMKSSGSTGELFF. The CDR3 region has the DNA TGTGCCAGCATGAAATCTAGCGGGAGTACCGGGGAGCTGTTTTTT.

The table lists this clone with a count of one. The V and J genes are TRBV28 and TRBJ1-2; a possible D gene is TRBD1 (5 bases). Germline loops: CDR1 MDHEN, CDR2 SYDVKM. The V and J ends lost 6 bases and 8 bases respectively, with 13 bases between them. The CDR3 is 12 amino acids. The CDR3: CASRITGEGYTF. DNA of the CDR3: TGTGCCAGCAGGATCACAGGAGAGGGCTACACCTTC.

The rearrangement uses TRBV27 and TRBJ2-7; tentatively, D is TRBD2 (5 bases). This CDR3 region has 15 residues. Trimming pared 6 bases from V and 1 base from J, leaving 16 bases between. From germline, CDR1 is MNHEY and CDR2 SMNVEV (reference sequence). The CDR3 region is CASSTLGVSSYEQYF. CDR3 nucleotide sequence: TGTGCCAGCAGCACCCTCGGGGTCTCTTCCTACGAGCAGTACTTC.

The V gene is TRBV5-6, the J gene TRBJ2-6; possibly TRBD2 for D (5 bases). Trimming removed 4 bases at V and 0 bases at J, with 11 bases between. The length of the CDR3 is 16 residues. Germline V gene data show CDR1 as SGHDT and CDR2 as YYEEEE. In nucleotides, the CDR3 is TGTGCCAGCAGCCCTCCCGCGGGCTCTGGGGCCAACGTCCTGACTTTC. Its translation is CASSPPAGSGANVLTF.

This chain links TRBV9 with TRBJ2-3, with TRBD2 matching 9 bases. Per the germline V gene, CDR1 is SGDLS and CDR2 is YYNGEE. J lost 1 base, V lost 0 bases, and 6 bases had no gene match. This CDR3 comprises 17 residues. In nucleotides, the CDR3 is TGTGCCAGCAGCGTAGCGGAGCGGGAGGTCGGCACAGATACGCAGTATTTT. Amino acid sequence: CASSVAEREVGTDTQYF.

The rearrangement uses TRBV7-8 and TRBJ1-1, with a weak D call TRBD1 (5 bases). CDR1 is SGHVS, CDR2 FQNEAQ, per germline. Trimming left V 4 bases short and J 5 bases short, with 23 bases between. The CDR3 sequence is 17 residues long. Here the CDR3 DNA reads TGTGCCAGCAGCTCTCTGACCAGACTCCCGAAGGGGACTGAAGCTTTCTTT. Protein sequence: CASSSLTRLPKGTEAFF.

The chain joins TRBV6-4 to TRBJ2-3; 8 bases match TRBD2. Trimming took 2 bases from V and 1 from J; bases not matched to a gene: 2. Germline-derived CDR1 and CDR2 are MRHNA and SNTAGT. The CDR3 runs 15 residues. The CDR3, as DNA: TGTGCCAGCAGTGACACAGCGGGAGGCACAGATACGCAGTATTTT. Residues: CASSDTAGGTDTQYF.

The gene calls are TRBV28 and TRBJ1-5; D is unresolved. V dropped 5 bases and J dropped 4 bases, with 15 bases sitting between them. Germline V lookup: CDR1 MDHEN, CDR2 SYDVKM. CDR3 length equals 15 residues. Here the CDR3 reads CASSALAGKNQPQHF. The CDR3 nucleotides are TGTGCCAGCAGTGCCCTAGCGGGGAAGAATCAGCCCCAGCATTTT.

The J gene is TRBJ1-2, the V gene TRBV7-9; D possibly corresponds to TRBD1 (6 bases). CDR3 length: 14 residues. Trimming cost V 5 bases and J 2 bases, with 12 bases left between them. Germline V lookup: CDR1 SEHNR, CDR2 FQNEAQ (reference sequence). CDR3 bases: TGTGCCAGCAGCGCTGGTACAGGGAACTATGGCTACACCTTC. Encoded protein: CASSAGTGNYGYTF.

V is TRBV28 and J is TRBJ1-3; D is ambiguous. The germline V gene encodes CDR1 MDHEN and CDR2 SYDVKM. The V gene lost 5 bases and the J gene lost 1 base, with 15 bases spanning the gap. The CDR3 extends over 16 amino acids. DNA of the CDR3: TGTGCCAGCAGTACATATATAGGAGGGTCTGGAAACACCATATATTTT. This codes for CASSTYIGGSGNTIYF.

This clone was counted a few times. The chain has TRBV5-4 and TRBJ2-5; the D gene is possibly TRBD2 (5 bases). Germline CDR1 and CDR2: SGHNT and YYREEE (reference sequence). V was clipped by 5 bases and J by 3 bases, with 11 bases between them. The CDR3 loop spans 13 amino acids. CDR3 region: CASRAQREETQYF. CDR3 nucleotides: TGTGCCAGCAGGGCACAGAGGGAAGAGACCCAGTACTTC.

The chain joins TRBV11-2 to TRBJ2-7; D is ambiguous. Trimming left V 4 bases short and J 5 bases short, with 12 bases between. The CDR3 spans 13 residues. Germline V gives CDR1 SGHAT, CDR2 FQNNGV. Here the CDR3 DNA reads TGTGCCAGCAGCTCTATGAATACCCACGAGCAGTACTTC. Translating gives CASSSMNTHEQYF. The whole variable domain, remainder taken from reference TRBV11-2 and TRBJ2-7, is EAGVAQSPRYKIIEKRQSVAFWCNPISGHATLYWYQQILGQGPKLLIQFQNNGVVDDSQLPKDRFSAERLKGVDSTLKIQPAKLEDSAVYLCASSSMNTHEQYFGPGTRLTVT.

The chain uses TRBV10-3 and TRBJ2-5; a possible D gene is TRBD1 (5 bases). CDR3 size: 12 residues. The V gene lost 3 bases and the J gene lost 8 bases, with 10 bases spanning the gap. Germline V CDR1 and CDR2: ENHRY, SYGVKD. The CDR3 spells CAISDPQGTQYF. The CDR3 DNA follows: TGTGCCATCAGTGATCCGCAGGGCACCCAGTACTTC.

A note on this clone: One end of the junction does not line up with germline, which may come from a read error. The chain joins TRBV7-2 to TRBJ2-5, with D uncertain. The germline V gene encodes CDR1 SGHTA and CDR2 FQGNSA. This CDR3 contains 15 residues. The CDR3 coding sequence is TGTGCCAGCACCTTAAATGCAGCGAGTTTAGAGACCCAGTACTTC. Its translation: CASTLNAASLETQYF.